This T cell receptor (beta chain) was sequenced in a study of T cells in localized non-small cell lung cancer. Sequencing was performed with immunoSEQ multiplex PCR; in TCRdb, only in-frame clones are kept and a portion is missing. The data hold 72,000 or so clones, with approximately 85% observed a single time. This CDR3 spans 11 amino acids. Sample: peripheral blood, taken before any cancer treatment. This TCR came from a female donor of 60 years or more with stage I lung adenocarcinoma. V usage is TRBV21-1 and J usage is TRBJ2-1. TRBV21-1 is described as a pseudogene. The CDR3 sequence is CASSKDNEQFF. The CDR3 region has the DNA TGTGCCAGCAGCAAAGACAATGAGCAGTTCTTC.